This T cell receptor beta chain was obtained from a study of T cell repertoires in cytomegalovirus infection. Study-wide background: Public signatures in TCR beta pointed to CMV infection and matching HLA type. Study outcomes and limitations: Ex vivo, HLA-C-restricted CMV-specific TCR beta clonotypes prevailed over the rest of the response.

V gave up 4 bases and J gave up 0 bases, with 6 bases separating them. The length of the CDR3 is 14 residues. TCRdb reprocessed the reads via MiXCR and lists one record per CDR3 protein. This table holds around 570,000 distinct CDR3 sequences, about 39% found once. Notes on this clonotype: Its specificity is unknown.

This rearrangement joins TRBV12-3 or TRBV12-4 to TRBJ1-4; D is ambiguous. The sample was cultured PBMCs, taken from culture after CMV antigen stimulation. The sequence came from a human donor in good health (CMV status not recorded). Some clones in this sample may be carry-over from other donors' samples. Here the CDR3 DNA reads TGTGCCAGCAGTTCATATGCAACTAATGAAAAACTGTTTTTT. Residues: CASSSYATNEKLFF.